The 5 T cell receptor beta chains reported below all come from one sample, sequenced in a study of T cell responses to AZD1222 COVID-19 vaccine (dated by TCRdb to the early 2020s). What this sample's time point label stands for: baseline before first vaccination. Taken with the paper, the label for treatment or condition translates to: meningococcal conjugate vaccine given as trial control. The library was made by the immunoSEQ multiplex PCR assay. Not all clones reach the TCRdb copy of this immuneACCESS table, which keeps in-frame sequences only. Checked studies attribute under half of the gap to unresolved V genes and leave the rest unexplained. The sample table lists 150,000 to 200,000 clones, about 90% of them with a count of one. Together, the top ten hold about 4.5% of the sample. Sample: peripheral blood, taken on day 0 of MenACWY control vaccination. The receptors were gathered from an adult in good health.

The rearrangement joins TRBV4-2 to TRBJ2-1; 7 bases align to TRBD2. From germline, CDR1 is LGHNA and CDR2 YNFKEQ. The CDR3 spans 16 residues. Trimming removed 1 base from V and 0 bases from J; junction bases left unmatched: 3. Here the CDR3 reads CASSQVRGSSYNEQFF. Here the CDR3 DNA reads TGTGCCAGCAGCCAAGTCCGCGGGAGCTCCTACAATGAGCAGTTCTTC.

J is TRBJ1-1 and V is TRBV5-4; D is possibly TRBD1 (5 bases). This CDR3 has 14 amino acids. In germline, CDR1 is SGHNT, CDR2 YYREEE (reference sequence). Trimming shortened V by 4 bases and J by 3 bases, and 13 bases separated the two germline ends. The CDR3 is CASSLRDGYTEAFF. The CDR3 DNA is TGTGCCAGCAGCCTACGGGACGGCTACACTGAAGCTTTCTTT. Filled out from reference TRBV5-4 and TRBJ1-1, the complete variable domain reads ETGVTQSPTHLIKTRGQQVTLRCSSQSGHNTVSWYQQALGQGPQFIFQYYREEENGRGNFPPRFSGLQFPNYSSELNVNALELDDSALYLCASSLRDGYTEAFFGQGTRLTVV.

V is TRBV27 and J is TRBJ2-2; D is unresolved. Germline lookup yields CDR1 MNHEY and CDR2 SMNVEV (reference sequence). Trimming took 2 bases from V and 2 from J, leaving 6 bases between them. The CDR3 spans 14 residues. CDR3 region: CASSLGVNTGELFF. CDR3 DNA sequence: TGTGCCAGCAGTTTAGGCGTAAACACCGGGGAGCTGTTTTTT.

The chain employs TRBV27 and TRBJ2-1, with D perhaps assigned TRBD1 or TRBD2 (6 bases each). Trimming took off 3 bases at V and 9 bases at J, with 12 bases between the two ends. This CDR3 is built from 13 residues. Germline V gene lookup returns CDR1 MNHEY and CDR2 SMNVEV (reference sequence). The CDR3 DNA is TGTGCCAGCAGTTTTGGAGGGGGAGGTGAGCAGTTCTTC. Amino acids: CASSFGGGGEQFF.

V and J are TRBV5-1 and TRBJ2-1; perhaps TRBD2 as D (6 bases). V gave up 4 bases and J gave up 5 bases, with 10 bases separating them. The CDR3 length is 13 residues. Germline V gene data show CDR1 as SGHRS and CDR2 as YFSETQ. The CDR3 DNA is TGCGCCAGCAGCCTGGCGGGGAACAATGAGCAGTTCTTC. Its translation is CASSLAGNNEQFF. The whole variable domain, remainder taken from reference TRBV5-1 and TRBJ2-1, is KAGVTQTPRYLIKTRGQQVTLSCSPISGHRSVSWYQQTPGQGLQFLFEYFSETQRNKGNFPGRFSGRQFSNSRSEMNVSTLELGDSALYLCASSLAGNNEQFFGPGTRLTVL.